A single sample is the source of the 22 T cell receptor beta chains below, sequenced in a study of graft-versus-host responses after intestinal transplantation. For these TCRs, the target antigens are not known. Using immunoSEQ multiplex PCR, the repertoire was profiled, and TCRdb retains in-frame clones only, with some absent. Among just under 90,000 clones listed, about four fifths were seen once. The sample consisted of unstimulated CD8+ T cells sorted from spleen or lymph node cells, taken before intestinal transplant. These receptors originate from a human donor who received an intestinal transplant.

This chain joins TRBV30 and TRBJ1-5; TRBD1 aligns across 8 bases. V gave up 4 bases and J gave up 1 base; unmatched junction bases: 3. Germline assignment: CDR1 GTSNPN and CDR2 SVGIG (reference sequence). There are 14 residues in the CDR3. The CDR3 DNA is TGTGCCTGGACCCAGGGGGCAAGCAATCAGCCCCAGCATTTT. Its translation is CAWTQGASNQPQHF.

This chain connects TRBV28 to TRBJ2-4; perhaps D is TRBD1 or TRBD2 (5 bases each). Germline assignment: CDR1 MDHEN and CDR2 SYDVKM. There are 13 residues in the CDR3. The V gene lost 3 bases and the J gene lost 8 bases, with 11 bases spanning the gap. In nucleotides, the CDR3 is TGTGCCAGCAGTTTCGGGGCTTCGGACATTCAGTACTTC. It codes for CASSFGASDIQYF. The variable domain in full, completed from reference TRBV28 and TRBJ2-4, reads DVKVTQSSRYLVKRTGEKVFLECVQDMDHENMFWYRQDPGLGLRLIYFSYDVKMKEKGDIPEGYSVSREKKERFSLILESASTNQTSMYLCASSFGASDIQYFGAGTRLSVL.

The chain uses TRBV5-1 and TRBJ2-7; 7 nucleotides line up with TRBD1. V was clipped by 2 bases and J by 3 bases; unmatched bases: 11. Germline-derived CDR1 and CDR2 are SGHRS and YFSETQ. CDR3 size: 16 residues. The CDR3 sequence: CASSLSRTGTLYEQYF. DNA for the CDR3: TGCGCCAGCAGCTTATCCCGGACAGGCACCCTCTACGAGCAGTACTTC.

The CDR3 nucleotides read TGTGCCAGCAGCTTGGTAGGGGACTACGAGCAGTACTTC. It yields the protein CASSLVGDYEQYF. The gene calls are TRBV5-6 and TRBJ2-5; the D gene is possibly TRBD1 (5 bases). The DNA matches TRBJ2-7 better at its end, which makes the J call doubtful. The germline CDR1 and CDR2 sequences are SGHDT and YYEEEE. CDR3 length equals 13 residues.

V and J are TRBV10-3 and TRBJ2-7, with 7 bases that match TRBD2. Germline V CDR1 and CDR2: ENHRY, SYGVKD. V dropped 6 bases and J dropped 7; count of bases not matched to a gene: 9. The length of the CDR3 is 13 residues. The CDR3 sequence is CAISGTILPEQYF. CDR3 DNA: TGTGCCATCAGCGGGACTATCCTTCCGGAGCAGTACTTC.

This chain connects TRBV9 to TRBJ2-3; TRBD2 agrees at 8 bases. Germline CDR1 is SGDLS and CDR2 is YYNGEE. Losses at the gene ends were 4 bases for V and 6 bases for J; bases not matched to a gene: 13. The CDR3 is 16 amino acids. The CDR3 sequence: CASSFGLARNRDTQYF. CDR3 nucleotide sequence: TGTGCCAGCAGCTTCGGACTAGCCCGTAATAGGGATACGCAGTATTTT.

The V and J genes are TRBV6-5 and TRBJ1-2; weak D call: TRBD1 (5 bases). V was clipped by 4 bases and J by 12 bases, with 12 bases between them. The CDR3 covers 11 residues. Germline assignment: CDR1 MNHEY and CDR2 SVGAGI. CDR3 in amino acids: CASSSGLGDTF. CDR3 DNA sequence: TGTGCCAGCAGTTCCGGGTTGGGGGACACCTTC.

The chain carries TRBV7-8 and TRBJ2-7; the D is unclear. The CDR3 totals 12 residues. Trimming cost V 5 bases and J 6 bases, with 11 bases left between them. CDR1 is SGHVS and CDR2 is FQNEAQ in the germline V gene. The CDR3 reads CASSPANPEQYF. CDR3 in DNA: TGTGCCAGCAGCCCCGCGAACCCCGAGCAGTACTTC.

The chain employs TRBV5-5 and TRBJ2-5, with D maybe TRBD2 (6 bases). The CDR3 is made up of 14 amino acids. Germline V lookup: CDR1 SGHKS, CDR2 YYEKEE (reference sequence). V lost 0 bases and J 3 bases, leaving 9 bases between the germline ends. In DNA, the CDR3 is TGTGCCAGCAGCTTGGTTATAGCGGAAGAGACCCAGTACTTC. This sequence encodes CASSLVIAEETQYF.

V gene TRBV6-1 combines with J gene TRBJ1-1; D not resolved. This CDR3 region has 13 residues. V lost 2 bases to trimming and J lost 5 bases, with 9 bases between them. Germline CDR1 reads MNHNS; CDR2 reads SASEGT. CDR3 DNA: TGTGCCAGCAGTGAATGGAGACCGACTGAAGCTTTCTTT. Translating it yields CASSEWRPTEAFF.

This clone has only a few counts. The gene calls are TRBV11-1 and TRBJ1-1, with D unresolved. Trimming removed 5 bases from V and 4 bases from J, with 11 bases in between. The CDR3 contains 13 residues. CDR1 is SGHAT and CDR2 is FQDESV in the germline V gene (reference sequence). The CDR3 region is CASSHSLSTEAFF. CDR3 sequence (DNA): TGTGCCAGCAGCCATTCTCTGAGCACTGAAGCTTTCTTT.

The chain combines TRBV4-1 with TRBJ2-5; the D gene is possibly TRBD1 (5 bases). Deletions cut 0 bases from V and 3 bases from J, with 14 bases between. CDR3 size: 16 residues. Germline CDR1 and CDR2: MGHRA and YSYEKL. DNA for the CDR3: TGCGCCAGCAGCCAAGAGTGGCAGGGAAGGGAAGAGACCCAGTACTTC. It codes for CASSQEWQGREETQYF.

This clone is medium-sized within its sample. The gene calls are TRBV28 and TRBJ2-5, with 9 positions matching TRBD2. This CDR3 contains 16 residues. The germline V gene encodes CDR1 MDHEN and CDR2 SYDVKM. Trimming cost V 8 bases and J 5 bases; bases outside gene matches: 15. CDR3 loop: CASRWSSGSLEETQYF. For the CDR3, the DNA is TGTGCCAGCCGCTGGAGTAGCGGGAGCTTAGAGGAGACCCAGTACTTC.

The rearrangement links TRBV6-5 to TRBJ2-7; 7 bases are shared with TRBD1. The CDR3 is 14 residues long. Germline CDR1 is MNHEY and CDR2 is SVGAGI. J gave up 2 bases and V 2 bases, and 3 bases lay outside the gene matches. In DNA, the CDR3 is TGTGCCAGCAGTTACGGGCAGGGGGCCTACGAGCAGTACTTC. It codes for CASSYGQGAYEQYF.

This chain links TRBV1 with TRBJ2-2; TRBD2, as called in the table, went unchecked against the DNA. TRBV1 is an annotated pseudogene. The CDR3 has 14 amino acids. CDR3 amino acids: CTSSRELAKGELFF. For the CDR3, the DNA is TGCACCAGCAGCCGGGAACTAGCTAAGGGGGAGCTGTTTTTT.

The chain combines TRBV2 with TRBJ2-5, with 7 positions matching TRBD1. Germline V gene lookup returns CDR1 SNHLY and CDR2 FYNNEI. The CDR3 extends over 13 amino acids. Losses at the gene ends were 2 bases for V and 4 bases for J; bases not matched to a gene: 1. CDR3 sequence reads: CASSERDRETQYF. The CDR3 nucleotides read TGTGCCAGCAGTGAACGGGACAGAGAGACCCAGTACTTC.

The rearrangement links TRBV6-6 to TRBJ2-7, with D hard to call. With 2 bases removed from V and 0 bases from J, the gap between germline ends came to 5 bases. The CDR3 covers 13 residues. The V gene's germline CDR1 is MNHNY and CDR2 SVGAGI (reference sequence). As DNA, the CDR3 is TGTGCCAGCAGTTACGTGAGCTCCTACGAGCAGTACTTC. This encodes CASSYVSSYEQYF.

The chain joins TRBV19 to TRBJ1-2; D perhaps matches TRBD1 (5 bases). The CDR3 contains 15 residues. The V gene lost 3 bases and the J gene lost 3 bases, with 14 bases spanning the gap. Germline CDR1 and CDR2: LNHDA and SQIVND (reference sequence). CDR3 in DNA: TGTGCCAGTAGTATTGCTGGGACCTTGGACTATGGCTACACCTTC. As protein: CASSIAGTLDYGYTF.

V gene TRBV9 combines with J gene TRBJ1-3, with D unresolved. Germline-derived CDR1 and CDR2 are SGDLS and YYNGEE. There are 17 residues in the CDR3. V was cut by 4 bases and J by 0 bases, with 17 bases left in between. CDR3 DNA: TGTGCCAGCAGCCTCCTACTCCCAGAGTCCTCTGGAAACACCATATATTTT. It encodes CASSLLLPESSGNTIYF.

The rearrangement joins TRBV7-6 to TRBJ2-1; 12 bases map to TRBD2. V was pared by 2 bases and J by 6 bases, with 2 bases of the junction left unmatched. The germline CDR1 and CDR2 sequences are SGHVS and FNYEAQ. The CDR3 runs 15 residues. CDR3 protein: CASSLRLAGVNEQFF. The CDR3 nucleotides are TGTGCCAGCAGCTTAAGACTAGCGGGGGTCAATGAGCAGTTCTTC.

The V call is TRBV11-2, the J call TRBJ2-3, with 9 nucleotides matching TRBD2. V lost 3 bases, J lost 3 bases, and 13 bases stayed unmatched. Per germline, CDR1 SGHAT and CDR2 FQNNGV. CDR3 length equals 18 residues. This CDR3 is CASSFEGLAGARTDTQYF. CDR3 nucleotide sequence: TGTGCCAGCAGCTTCGAGGGCTTAGCGGGAGCGAGAACAGATACGCAGTATTTT.

V is TRBV2 and J is TRBJ2-5; 8 bases agree with TRBD2. The length of the CDR3 is 14 residues. The trim removed 2 bases at V and 2 bases at J, leaving 1 base unmatched. Germline-derived CDR1 and CDR2 are SNHLY and FYNNEI. CDR3 nucleotide sequence: TGTGCCAGCAGTGAACGGGGGGGACAAGAGACCCAGTACTTC. It yields the protein CASSERGGQETQYF.